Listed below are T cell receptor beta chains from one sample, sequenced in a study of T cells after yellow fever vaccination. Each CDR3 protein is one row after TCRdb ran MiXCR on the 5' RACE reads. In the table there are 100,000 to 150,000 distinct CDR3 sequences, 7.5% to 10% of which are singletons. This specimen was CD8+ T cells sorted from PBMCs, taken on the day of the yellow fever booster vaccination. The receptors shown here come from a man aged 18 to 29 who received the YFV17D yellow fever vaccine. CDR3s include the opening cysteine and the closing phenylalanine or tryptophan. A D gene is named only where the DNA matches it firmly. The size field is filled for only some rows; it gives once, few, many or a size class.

CDR3 DNA: TGTGCCATCAGTGGAAGACCGGGACAGGGCCATGTCAACACCGGGGAGCTGTTTTTT
CDR3 protein: CAISGRPGQGHVNTGELFF
D gene: TRBD1
clone size: NA
J gene: TRBJ2-2
V gene: TRBV10-3

CDR3 DNA: TGTGCCGGAGGGGGTAGTTACACTGAAGCTTTCTTT
CDR3 protein: CAGGGSYTEAFF
D gene: NA
clone size: many
J gene: TRBJ1-1
V gene: TRBV7-9

CDR3 DNA: TGTGCCAGCACAGGGGATCGGACTGAAGCTTTCTTT
CDR3 protein: CASTGDRTEAFF
D gene: NA
clone size: NA
J gene: TRBJ1-1
V gene: TRBV6-6

CDR3 DNA: TGTGCCATCGGCCACCGAGGGAGTTGGCCCCAGCATTTT
CDR3 protein: CAIGHRGSWPQHF
D gene: NA
clone size: NA
J gene: TRBJ1-5
V gene: TRBV12-3/TRBV12-4

CDR3 DNA: TGCGCCAGCAGCAGAGTAACAGCGGACACAGATACGCAGTATTTT
CDR3 protein: CASSRVTADTDTQYF
D gene: NA
clone size: few
J gene: TRBJ2-3
V gene: TRBV5-1

CDR3 DNA: TGTGCCAGCAGACCTAGCGGGGGGCCGGTTGGCACAGATACGCAGTATTTT
CDR3 protein: CASRPSGGPVGTDTQYF
D gene: TRBD2
clone size: NA
J gene: TRBJ2-3
V gene: TRBV7-8

CDR3 DNA: TGTGCCATCAGTGATTCCAGGGAGAACTATGGCTACACCTTC
CDR3 protein: CAISDSRENYGYTF
D gene: NA
clone size: NA
J gene: TRBJ1-2
V gene: TRBV10-3

CDR3 DNA: TGTGCCAGCAGCCAAGCTCTAGCGGGGGGGCCGGGAAATGAGCAGTTCTTC
CDR3 protein: CASSQALAGGPGNEQFF
D gene: TRBD2
clone size: NA
J gene: TRBJ2-1
V gene: TRBV14

CDR3 DNA: TGTGCCAGCAGCTTACCCGGGATCGGGAACACTGAAGCTTTCTTT
CDR3 protein: CASSLPGIGNTEAFF
D gene: NA
clone size: NA
J gene: TRBJ1-1
V gene: TRBV7-3

CDR3 DNA: TGCAGCGTTGAAATAGCGGGGGGGTCCGACAATGAGCAGTTCTTC
CDR3 protein: CSVEIAGGSDNEQFF
D gene: TRBD2
clone size: NA
J gene: TRBJ2-1
V gene: TRBV29-1

CDR3 DNA: TGTGCCAGCAGCTTAGGGCAGGGGGACTACAATGAGCAGTTCTTC
CDR3 protein: CASSLGQGDYNEQFF
D gene: TRBD1
clone size: NA
J gene: TRBJ2-1
V gene: TRBV11-2

CDR3 DNA: TGTGCCAGCAGCTCCTCGGCTTATAGCAATCAGCCCCAGCATTTT
CDR3 protein: CASSSSAYSNQPQHF
D gene: NA
clone size: many
J gene: TRBJ1-5
V gene: TRBV7-2

CDR3 DNA: TGCAGCGTTGAAGGTGATAGCACAGATACGCAGTATTTT
CDR3 protein: CSVEGDSTDTQYF
D gene: NA
clone size: many
J gene: TRBJ2-3
V gene: TRBV29-1

CDR3 DNA: TGCAGTGCAGGGGGACCGGACAGGGGAACTCAGCCCCAGCATTTT
CDR3 protein: CSAGGPDRGTQPQHF
D gene: TRBD1
clone size: few
J gene: TRBJ1-5
V gene: TRBV20-1

CDR3 DNA: TGTGCCAGCAGTCGGACGGATTATAGCAATCAGCCCCAGCATTTT
CDR3 protein: CASSRTDYSNQPQHF
D gene: NA
clone size: NA
J gene: TRBJ1-5
V gene: TRBV12-3/TRBV12-4

CDR3 DNA: TGTGCCTGGAGTGTAGCGCCTGCAACTAATGAAAAACTGTTTTTT
CDR3 protein: CAWSVAPATNEKLFF
D gene: NA
clone size: NA
J gene: TRBJ1-4
V gene: TRBV30

CDR3 DNA: TGTGCCAGCAGTTACGGGACAGGGCCCAATCAGCCCCAGCATTTT
CDR3 protein: CASSYGTGPNQPQHF
D gene: TRBD1
clone size: many
J gene: TRBJ1-5
V gene: TRBV6-5

CDR3 DNA: TGTGCCAGTTCTTCCGGGACAGGGGGCGCGAGGCAGTACTTC
CDR3 protein: CASSSGTGGARQYF
D gene: TRBD1
clone size: few
J gene: TRBJ2-7
V gene: TRBV4-2

CDR3 DNA: TGTGCCAGCAGTACCCGGACTAGCCAAGAGACCCAGTACTTC
CDR3 protein: CASSTRTSQETQYF
D gene: TRBD2
clone size: NA
J gene: TRBJ2-5
V gene: TRBV12-3/TRBV12-4

CDR3 DNA: TGTGCCAGCAGTTACGCCCAGGGCTATCAGCCCCAGCATTTT
CDR3 protein: CASSYAQGYQPQHF
D gene: NA
clone size: few
J gene: TRBJ1-5
V gene: TRBV6-5

CDR3 DNA: TGTGCCAGCAGCAGAGACAGGGAGGGCTACACCTTC
CDR3 protein: CASSRDREGYTF
D gene: TRBD1
clone size: many
J gene: TRBJ1-2
V gene: TRBV7-2

CDR3 DNA: TGCGCCAGCAGCCAAGAGGGTTATCAGCCCCAGCATTTT
CDR3 protein: CASSQEGYQPQHF
D gene: NA
clone size: few
J gene: TRBJ1-5
V gene: TRBV4-1

CDR3 DNA: TGCAGCGGGAGGGTAGCGAACACCGGGGAGCTGTTTTTT
CDR3 protein: CSGRVANTGELFF
D gene: NA
clone size: many
J gene: TRBJ2-2
V gene: TRBV29-1

CDR3 DNA: TGTGCCAGCAGCAGCCGGGCCCCGGGGCAGTTCTTC
CDR3 protein: CASSSRAPGQFF
D gene: NA
clone size: NA
J gene: TRBJ2-1
V gene: TRBV7-2